This TCR beta chain was identified during a study of T cell changes during pregnancy in multiple sclerosis. Sequencing was performed with immunoSEQ multiplex PCR; in TCRdb, only in-frame clones are kept and a portion is missing. The table includes about 60,000 clones, roughly 93% detected once. CDR3 length equals 14 residues. V was shortened by 5 bases and J by 1 base, with 11 bases between the two germline ends. Looked up from germline, CDR1 is MNHEY and CDR2 is SVGAGI. This specimen consisted of peripheral blood, obtained after pregnancy. V is TRBV6-5 and J is TRBJ1-1, with D perhaps matching TRBD1 (5 bases). This clonotype was obtained from a female donor with multiple sclerosis, enrolled in a pregnancy study. CDR3 sequence: CASSDPQANTEAFF. CDR3 bases: TGTGCCAGCAGTGACCCACAGGCGAACACTGAAGCTTTCTTT.